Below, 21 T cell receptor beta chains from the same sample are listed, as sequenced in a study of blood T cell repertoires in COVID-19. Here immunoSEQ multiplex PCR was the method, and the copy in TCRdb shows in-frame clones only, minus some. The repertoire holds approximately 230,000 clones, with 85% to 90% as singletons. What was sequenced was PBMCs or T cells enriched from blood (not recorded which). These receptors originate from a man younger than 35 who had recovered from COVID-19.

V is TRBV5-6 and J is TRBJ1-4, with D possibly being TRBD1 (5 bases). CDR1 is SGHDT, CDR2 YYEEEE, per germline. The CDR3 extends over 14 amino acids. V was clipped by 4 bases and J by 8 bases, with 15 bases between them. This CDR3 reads CASSPTGLEEKLFF. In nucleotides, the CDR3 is TGTGCCAGCAGCCCCACAGGCTTGGAGGAAAAACTGTTTTTT.

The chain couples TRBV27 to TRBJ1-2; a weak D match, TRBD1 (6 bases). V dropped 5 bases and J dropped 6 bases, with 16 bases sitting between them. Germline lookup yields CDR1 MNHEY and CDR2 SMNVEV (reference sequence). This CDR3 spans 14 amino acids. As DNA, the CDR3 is TGTGCCAGCAGTCCGTCCCGGGACATCCATGGCTACACCTTC. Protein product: CASSPSRDIHGYTF.

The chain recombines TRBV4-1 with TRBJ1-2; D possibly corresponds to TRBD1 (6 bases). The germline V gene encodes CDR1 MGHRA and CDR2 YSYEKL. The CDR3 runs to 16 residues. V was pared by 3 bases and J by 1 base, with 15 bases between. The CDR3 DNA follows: TGCGCCAGCAGCCACGTCCCGGGACACCTTAACTATGGCTACACCTTC. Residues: CASSHVPGHLNYGYTF.

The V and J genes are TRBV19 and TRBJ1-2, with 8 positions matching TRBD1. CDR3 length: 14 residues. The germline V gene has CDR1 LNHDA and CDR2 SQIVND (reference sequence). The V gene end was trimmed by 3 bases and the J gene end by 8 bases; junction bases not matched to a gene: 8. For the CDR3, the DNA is TGTGCCAGTAGTATGGACAGGGCTATTGTGGGCTACACCTTC. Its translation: CASSMDRAIVGYTF. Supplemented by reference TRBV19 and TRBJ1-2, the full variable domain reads DGGITQSPKYLFRKEGQNVTLSCEQNLNHDAMYWYRQDPGQGLRLIYYSQIVNDFQKGDIAEGYSVSREKKESFPLTVTSAQKNPTAFYLCASSMDRAIVGYTFGSGTRLTVV.

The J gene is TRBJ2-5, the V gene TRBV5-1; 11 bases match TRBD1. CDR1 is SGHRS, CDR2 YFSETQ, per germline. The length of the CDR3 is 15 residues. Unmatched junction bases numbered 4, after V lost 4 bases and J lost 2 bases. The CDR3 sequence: CASSVGDRGQETQYF. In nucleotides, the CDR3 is TGCGCCAGCAGCGTGGGGGACAGGGGGCAAGAGACCCAGTACTTC.

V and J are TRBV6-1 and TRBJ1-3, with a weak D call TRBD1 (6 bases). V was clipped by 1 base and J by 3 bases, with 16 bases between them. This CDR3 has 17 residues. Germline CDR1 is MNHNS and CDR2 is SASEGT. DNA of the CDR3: TGTGCCAGCAGTGAAGGATGGCGGGGGGCGGATGGAAACACCATATATTTT. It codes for CASSEGWRGADGNTIYF.

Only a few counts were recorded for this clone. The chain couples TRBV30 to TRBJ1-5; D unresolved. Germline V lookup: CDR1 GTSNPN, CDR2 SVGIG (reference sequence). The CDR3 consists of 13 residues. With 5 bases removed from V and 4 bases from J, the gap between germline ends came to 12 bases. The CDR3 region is CAWESGENQPQHF. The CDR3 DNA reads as TGTGCCTGGGAATCAGGTGAAAATCAGCCCCAGCATTTT.

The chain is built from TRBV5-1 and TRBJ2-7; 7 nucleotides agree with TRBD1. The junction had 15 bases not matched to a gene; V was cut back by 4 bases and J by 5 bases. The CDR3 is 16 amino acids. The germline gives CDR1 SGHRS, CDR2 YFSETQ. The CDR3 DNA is TGCGCCAGCAGCGGGGCACAGGGGCAGCCTTGGGACGAGCAGTACTTC. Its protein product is CASSGAQGQPWDEQYF.

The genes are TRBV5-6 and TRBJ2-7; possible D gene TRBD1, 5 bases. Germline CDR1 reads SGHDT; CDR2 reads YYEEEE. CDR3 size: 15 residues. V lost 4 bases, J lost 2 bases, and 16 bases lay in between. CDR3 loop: CASSPPWPGPYEQYF. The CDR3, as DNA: TGTGCCAGCAGCCCTCCTTGGCCAGGGCCCTACGAGCAGTACTTC.

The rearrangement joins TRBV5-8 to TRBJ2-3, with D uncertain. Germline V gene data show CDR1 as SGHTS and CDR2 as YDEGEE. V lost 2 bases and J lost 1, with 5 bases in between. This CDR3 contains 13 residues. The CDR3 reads CASSFPGTDTQYF. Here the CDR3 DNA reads TGTGCCAGCAGCTTCCCGGGCACAGATACGCAGTATTTT.

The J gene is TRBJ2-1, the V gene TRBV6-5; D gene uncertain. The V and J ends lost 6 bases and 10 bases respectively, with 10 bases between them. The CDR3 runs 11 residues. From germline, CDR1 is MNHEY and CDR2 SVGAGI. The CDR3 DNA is TGTGCCAGCAGCAGGCAGGAAGAGCAGTTCTTC. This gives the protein CASSRQEEQFF.

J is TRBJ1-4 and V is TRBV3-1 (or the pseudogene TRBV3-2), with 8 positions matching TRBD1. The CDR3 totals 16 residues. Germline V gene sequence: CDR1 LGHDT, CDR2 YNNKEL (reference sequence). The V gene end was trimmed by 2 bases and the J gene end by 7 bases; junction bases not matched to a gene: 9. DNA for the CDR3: TGTGCCAGCAGCCAATACGGACAGGGAGGGTCTGAAAAACTGTTTTTT. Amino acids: CASSQYGQGGSEKLFF.

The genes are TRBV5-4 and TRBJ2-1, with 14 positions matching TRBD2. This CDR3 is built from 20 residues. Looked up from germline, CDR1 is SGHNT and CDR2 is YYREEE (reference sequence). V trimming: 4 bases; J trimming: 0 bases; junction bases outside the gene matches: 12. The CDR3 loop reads CASSPRGLAGDPNSYNEQFF. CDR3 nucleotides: TGTGCCAGCAGCCCCCGGGGACTAGCGGGGGATCCTAACTCCTACAATGAGCAGTTCTTC.

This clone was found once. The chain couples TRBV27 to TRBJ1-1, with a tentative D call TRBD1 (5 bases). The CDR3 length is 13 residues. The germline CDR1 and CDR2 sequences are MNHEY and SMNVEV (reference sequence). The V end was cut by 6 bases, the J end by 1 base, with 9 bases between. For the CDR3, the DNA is TGTGCCAGCAGGTCCGGGGGGAACACTGAAGCTTTCTTT. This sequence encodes CASRSGGNTEAFF.

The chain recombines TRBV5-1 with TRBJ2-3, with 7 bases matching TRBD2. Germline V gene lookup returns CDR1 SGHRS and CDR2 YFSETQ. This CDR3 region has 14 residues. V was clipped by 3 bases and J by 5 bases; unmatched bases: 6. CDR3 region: CASSSGSGRDTQYF. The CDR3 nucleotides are TGCGCCAGCAGCTCGGGTAGCGGGCGAGATACGCAGTATTTT.

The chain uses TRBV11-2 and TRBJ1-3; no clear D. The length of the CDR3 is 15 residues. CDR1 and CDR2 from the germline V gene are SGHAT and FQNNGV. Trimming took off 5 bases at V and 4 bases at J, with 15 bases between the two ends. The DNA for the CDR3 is TGTGCCAGCAGCCCCTTTCTGTCCCCGGGAAACACCATATATTTT. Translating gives CASSPFLSPGNTIYF.

The CDR3 bases are TGTGCCAGCAGCCCAGATAGGAGCGGACAAGAGACCCAGTACTTC. This gives the protein CASSPDRSGQETQYF. This chain uses TRBV7-9 with TRBJ2-5; the D gene is possibly TRBD2 (5 bases). Trimming left V 5 bases short and J 2 bases short, with 15 bases between. CDR3 length: 15 amino acids. From germline, CDR1 is SEHNR and CDR2 FQNEAQ (reference sequence).

The chain's CDR3 is CASSSGGYGYTF. CDR3 in DNA: TGTGCCAGCAGTTCAGGGGGCTATGGCTACACCTTC. The J gene is TRBJ1-2, the V gene TRBV6-5; TRBD1 matches 7 bases. The germline V gene has CDR1 MNHEY and CDR2 SVGAGI. The junction had 0 bases not matched to a gene; V was cut back by 4 bases and J by 4 bases. This CDR3 is 12 amino acids long.

CDR3 sequence: CAISDWLQYEQYF. DNA for the CDR3: TGTGCCATCAGTGACTGGCTTCAATACGAGCAGTACTTC. The V and J genes are TRBV10-3 and TRBJ2-7, with D unresolved. V lost 3 bases to trimming and J lost 4 bases, with 10 bases between them. Per germline, CDR1 ENHRY and CDR2 SYGVKD. This CDR3 spans 13 amino acids.

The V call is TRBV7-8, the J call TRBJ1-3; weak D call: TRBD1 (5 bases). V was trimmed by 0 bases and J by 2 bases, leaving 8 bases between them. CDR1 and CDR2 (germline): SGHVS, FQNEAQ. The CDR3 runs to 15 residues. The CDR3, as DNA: TGTGCCAGCAGCTTAGCGGCAGGGCCTGGAAACACCATATATTTT. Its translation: CASSLAAGPGNTIYF.

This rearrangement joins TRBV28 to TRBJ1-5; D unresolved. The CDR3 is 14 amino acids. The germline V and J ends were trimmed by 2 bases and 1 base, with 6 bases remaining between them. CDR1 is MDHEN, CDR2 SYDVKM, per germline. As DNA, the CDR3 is TGTGCCAGCAGTTTAACACCCAGCAATCAGCCCCAGCATTTT. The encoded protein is CASSLTPSNQPQHF.